These 21 T cell receptor beta chains were all obtained from the same sample, sequenced in a study of T-cell memory formation after mild COVID-19. TCRdb processed the 5' RACE reads anew with MiXCR; each CDR3 protein has one entry. This sample has a few hundred thousand distinct CDR3 sequences, with 20% to 25% found just once. The source material was PBMCs or a T cell subset sorted from them (not recorded which). These receptors were obtained from a man younger than 30 who had mild COVID-19 (a few samples of this study predate the infection). Cell type and time point are not known.

This chain links TRBV21-1 with TRBJ1-5. TRBV21-1 is recorded as a pseudogene. The CDR3 has 13 amino acids. The DNA for the CDR3 is TGTGCCAGCAGCAACCCAGTCAATCAGCCCCAGCATTTT. The encoded protein is CASSNPVNQPQHF.

This sequence joins TRBV20-1 and TRBJ2-3; 8 bases match TRBD2. V was clipped by 5 bases and J by 0 bases; unmatched bases: 4. CDR3 length equals 14 residues. CDR1 and CDR2 (germline): DFQATT, SNEGSKA (reference sequence). In DNA, the CDR3 is TGCAGTGCTCCATTAGCGGGAAGCACAGATACGCAGTATTTT. Translated: CSAPLAGSTDTQYF.

The chain carries TRBV7-3 and TRBJ2-1; 14 bases are a match to TRBD2. Germline-derived CDR1 and CDR2 are SGHTA and FQGTGA. The CDR3 extends over 14 amino acids. J lost 7 bases, V lost 5 bases, and 1 base had no gene match. CDR3 in DNA: TGTGCCAGCAGCAGGACTAGCGGGGGGAATGAGCAGTTCTTC. It specifies CASSRTSGGNEQFF.

The CDR3 region is CASSHGLAGSSTDTQYF. CDR3 nucleotide sequence: TGTGCCAGCAGCCACGGACTAGCGGGTTCTAGCACAGATACGCAGTATTTT. V is TRBV7-2 and J is TRBJ2-3; 11 nucleotides align to TRBD2. The junction had 7 bases not matched to a gene; V was cut back by 5 bases and J by 0 bases. CDR1 and CDR2 from the germline V gene are SGHTA and FQGNSA. The CDR3 loop spans 17 amino acids.

This clonotype was counted many times. This chain uses TRBV9 with TRBJ1-2; weak D call: TRBD1 (5 bases). This CDR3 is 15 amino acids long. CDR1 is SGDLS, CDR2 YYNGEE, per germline. Trimming cost V 0 bases and J 2 bases, with 11 bases left between them. The CDR3 DNA reads TGTGCCAGCAGCGTAGCTACGGCAGGGAACTATGGCTACACCTTC. The encoded protein is CASSVATAGNYGYTF.

There are a few counts of this clonotype. The rearrangement uses TRBV5-6 and TRBJ1-1; D may be TRBD1 (5 bases). This CDR3 contains 12 residues. V lost 2 bases, J lost 6 bases, and 8 bases lay in between. In germline, CDR1 is SGHDT, CDR2 YYEEEE. CDR3 nucleotides: TGTGCCAGCAGCTTCGGGGGGGCTGAAGCTTTCTTT. Its translation: CASSFGGAEAFF.

The chain recombines TRBV6-1 with TRBJ2-4; D is tentatively TRBD1 or TRBD2 (5 bases each). V was pared by 0 bases and J by 0 bases, with 12 bases between. CDR1 is MNHNS, CDR2 SASEGT, per germline. The CDR3 totals 17 residues. The CDR3 DNA sequence: TGTGCCAGCAGTGAAGCGGGACGGTCACTAGCCAAAAACATTCAGTACTTC. This sequence encodes CASSEAGRSLAKNIQYF.

This clonotype was recorded many times. V and J are TRBV2 and TRBJ1-1, with D uncertain. This CDR3 spans 13 amino acids. Germline assignment: CDR1 SNHLY and CDR2 FYNNEI. V lost 4 bases and J lost 1, with 7 bases in between. DNA of the CDR3: TGTGCCAGCAGTGGGGTCCAGAACACTGAAGCTTTCTTT. Translated, it gives CASSGVQNTEAFF.

This clonotype was seen a few times. This chain uses TRBV12-3 or TRBV12-4 with TRBJ2-1; D possibly corresponds to TRBD2 (5 bases). V lost 5 bases and J lost 8, with 10 bases in between. The CDR3 has 12 amino acids. The CDR3: CASSPEGDEQFF. CDR3 nucleotide sequence: TGTGCCAGCAGTCCAGAGGGCGATGAGCAGTTCTTC.

Only a few counts were recorded for this clonotype. The chain combines TRBV5-1 with TRBJ2-5, with D unclear. Germline CDR1 is SGHRS and CDR2 is YFSETQ. The CDR3 spans 12 residues. The V end was cut by 6 bases, the J end by 0 bases, with 6 bases between. The DNA of the CDR3 is TGCGCCAGCACTGTGTACCAAGAGACCCAGTACTTC. Its protein is CASTVYQETQYF.

This clonotype was counted only a few times. V usage is TRBV5-1 and J usage is TRBJ2-5, with no clear D. This CDR3 is built from 14 residues. CDR1 is SGHRS, CDR2 YFSETQ, per germline. Trimming shortened V by 1 base and J by 4 bases, and 11 bases separated the two germline ends. CDR3 sequence: CASSLRSPGETQYF. CDR3 coding DNA: TGCGCCAGCAGCTTGCGGAGCCCCGGAGAGACCCAGTACTTC. Full variable domain (missing parts from reference TRBV5-1 and TRBJ2-5): KAGVTQTPRYLIKTRGQQVTLSCSPISGHRSVSWYQQTPGQGLQFLFEYFSETQRNKGNFPGRFSGRQFSNSRSEMNVSTLELGDSALYLCASSLRSPGETQYFGPGTRLLVL.

This clonotype has only a few counts. V usage is TRBV29-1 and J usage is TRBJ1-5; D possibly corresponds to TRBD1 (5 bases). V was pared by 6 bases and J by 3 bases, with 12 bases between. Per germline, CDR1 SQVTM and CDR2 ANQGSEA. CDR3 length equals 13 residues. CDR3 amino acids: CSVGDGINQPQHF. The CDR3 DNA sequence: TGCAGCGTGGGGGACGGAATCAATCAGCCCCAGCATTTT.

This rearrangement joins TRBV28 to TRBJ1-2; the D is unclear. V lost 3 bases and J lost 8, with 13 bases in between. The CDR3 sequence is 13 residues long. From germline, CDR1 is MDHEN and CDR2 SYDVKM. The CDR3 bases are TGTGCCAGCAGTTTGTACGGTCCTGGCGGCTACACCTTC. Protein: CASSLYGPGGYTF.

V gene TRBV4-1 combines with J gene TRBJ2-2; 7 nucleotides align to TRBD2. CDR1 is MGHRA, CDR2 YSYEKL, per germline. This CDR3 contains 17 residues. V was pared by 4 bases and J by 2 bases, with 10 bases of the junction left unmatched. The CDR3 DNA follows: TGCGCCAGCAGCCCAACACCTCGCGGGGGAAACACCGGGGAGCTGTTTTTT. This translates into CASSPTPRGGNTGELFF.

This clonotype was recorded a few times. CDR3 nucleotide sequence: TGCAGTGCCAAACAGGGTCGTCACTACGAGCAGTACTTC. This translates into CSAKQGRHYEQYF. V gene TRBV20-1 combines with J gene TRBJ2-7; TRBD1 might be the D (6 bases). V was shortened by 6 bases and J by 3 bases, with 15 bases between the two germline ends. Germline lookup yields CDR1 DFQATT and CDR2 SNEGSKA (reference sequence). CDR3 size: 13 residues.

This clonotype was seen more than once but under ten times. V is TRBV20-1 and J is TRBJ2-5; the D gene is possibly TRBD2 (5 bases). The CDR3 is made up of 13 amino acids. Trimming took 5 bases from V and 5 from J, leaving 15 bases between them. Germline-derived CDR1 and CDR2 are DFQATT and SNEGSKA (reference sequence). CDR3 in amino acids: CSAPGLASETQYF. The CDR3 bases are TGCAGTGCTCCCGGGCTAGCTTCGGAGACCCAGTACTTC.

This clonotype has more than one count but fewer than ten. The V and J genes are TRBV7-6 and TRBJ2-3; no clear D. V lost 5 bases and J lost 6, with 9 bases in between. The CDR3 loop spans 12 amino acids. Germline assignment: CDR1 SGHVS and CDR2 FNYEAQ. CDR3 DNA sequence: TGTGCCAGCAGCCGTATGAGTGATACGCAGTATTTT. This sequence encodes CASSRMSDTQYF.

This clonotype came up a few times. The chain has TRBV7-2 and TRBJ1-4; the match to TRBD1 covers 10 bases. The CDR3 length is 15 residues. Per the germline V gene, CDR1 is SGHTA and CDR2 is FQGNSA. V gave up 4 bases and J gave up 7 bases; unmatched junction bases: 6. The CDR3 region is CASSSHGQGVEKLFF. The CDR3 nucleotides are TGTGCCAGCAGCTCGCACGGACAGGGGGTTGAAAAACTGTTTTTT.

The J gene is TRBJ2-2, the V gene TRBV7-2; 8 positions match TRBD2. Germline values: CDR1 SGHTA, CDR2 FQGNSA. CDR3 length: 16 residues. V lost 2 bases, J lost 7 bases, and 9 bases stayed unmatched. The CDR3: CASSLYGGGPSGELFF. The CDR3 region has the DNA TGTGCCAGCAGCTTATATGGCGGGGGGCCGAGCGGGGAGCTGTTTTTT. Based on the CDR3 plus reference TRBV7-2 and TRBJ2-2, the full variable domain is GAGVSQSPSNKVTEKGKDVELRCDPISGHTALYWYRQSLGQGLEFLIYFQGNSAPDKSGLPSDRFSAERTGGSVSTLTIQRTQQEDSAVYLCASSLYGGGPSGELFFGEGSRLTVL.

The CDR3 reads CASSSGMGLSYNEQFF. The CDR3 nucleotides read TGCGCCAGCAGCTCCGGGATGGGCCTCTCCTACAATGAGCAGTTCTTC. The rearrangement uses TRBV5-1 and TRBJ2-1, with D perhaps TRBD2 (5 bases). The V end was cut by 3 bases, the J end by 0 bases, with 13 bases between. CDR3 size: 16 residues. Germline loops: CDR1 SGHRS, CDR2 YFSETQ. Filled out from reference TRBV5-1 and TRBJ2-1, the complete variable domain reads KAGVTQTPRYLIKTRGQQVTLSCSPISGHRSVSWYQQTPGQGLQFLFEYFSETQRNKGNFPGRFSGRQFSNSRSEMNVSTLELGDSALYLCASSSGMGLSYNEQFFGPGTRLTVL.

This clonotype appeared a few times. The chain employs TRBV4-3 and TRBJ2-7, with 9 positions matching TRBD1. The V and J ends lost 1 base and 0 bases, in that order; junction bases with no gene match: 4. The length of the CDR3 is 16 residues. From germline, CDR1 is LGHNA and CDR2 YSLEER. The DNA for the CDR3 is TGCGCCAGCAGCCAAGCCCCGGGACAGGGCTCCTACGAGCAGTACTTC. Protein sequence: CASSQAPGQGSYEQYF.